Below, 11 T cell receptor beta chains from the same sample are listed, as sequenced in a study of beta chain features in type 1 diabetes. Sequenced material consisted of expressed TCRB transcripts (all of the isolated RNA was reverse transcribed). The repertoire was sequenced with immunoSEQ multiplex PCR; TCRdb's copy has only in-frame clones and lacks some. This sample has about 140,000 clones, with more than 9% found just once. Material: naive CD4+ T cells from blood. The receptors originated from a man between 18 and 35 years old in good health.

V and J are TRBV4-3 and TRBJ1-2; a weak D match, TRBD1 (5 bases). Between the trimmed V and J ends, which lost 0 bases and 6 bases, there was a span of 17 bases. Per germline, CDR1 LGHNA and CDR2 YSLEER. This CDR3 region has 16 residues. CDR3 sequence (DNA): TGCGCCAGCAGCCAAGATCTGGGGGTAGCGGGGGATGGCTACACCTTC. This encodes CASSQDLGVAGDGYTF.

V and J are TRBV9 and TRBJ2-5; D is possibly TRBD2 (7 bases). CDR1 and CDR2 from the germline V gene are SGDLS and YYNGEE. Trimming removed 0 bases at V and 5 bases at J, with 11 bases between. The CDR3 length is 14 residues. The CDR3 bases are TGTGCCAGCAGCGTAGCGGGGGGCGTGGAGACCCAGTACTTC. Amino acid sequence: CASSVAGGVETQYF. The variable domain in full, with the rest retrieved from reference TRBV9 and TRBJ2-5, is DSGVTQTPKHLITATGQRVTLRCSPRSGDLSVYWYQQSLDQGLQFLIQYYNGEERAKGNILERFSAQQFPDLHSELNLSSLELGDSALYFCASSVAGGVETQYFGPGTRLLVL.

This clone was observed a few times. The chain carries TRBV14 and TRBJ2-2; possibly TRBD1 for D (6 bases). Trimming stripped 2 bases from V and 7 bases from J, with 14 bases between. The CDR3 has 15 residues. Germline CDR1 reads SGHDN; CDR2 reads FVKESK. CDR3 residues: CASSQRPGASGELFF. In DNA form, the CDR3 reads TGTGCCAGCAGCCAACGGCCAGGGGCGAGCGGGGAGCTGTTTTTT.

The J gene is TRBJ2-2, the V gene TRBV6-6; TRBD1 matches at 10 bases. The CDR3 loop spans 15 amino acids. After removal of 5 bases from V and 5 bases from J, the junction contained 5 bases not matched to a gene. Germline values: CDR1 MNHNY, CDR2 SVGAGI (reference sequence). CDR3 nucleotides: TGTGCCAGCAGTGCTCCGGGACAGGGGACCGGGGAGCTGTTTTTT. It is translated as CASSAPGQGTGELFF.

The rearrangement links TRBV29-1 to TRBJ2-5; D unclear. Germline loops: CDR1 SQVTM, CDR2 ANQGSEA. Trimming left V 0 bases short and J 1 base short, with 9 bases between. This CDR3 has 14 amino acids. CDR3 DNA: TGCAGCGTTGAAGACGAGAGAAGCCAAGAGACCCAGTACTTC. Translating it yields CSVEDERSQETQYF.

The chain combines TRBV7-9 with TRBJ1-5, with D possibly being TRBD1 (6 bases). Trimming pared 5 bases from V and 4 bases from J, leaving 12 bases between. Germline lookup yields CDR1 SEHNR and CDR2 FQNEAQ (reference sequence). This CDR3 has 14 amino acids. Here the CDR3 DNA reads TGTGCCAGCAGCCTCGGACAGACGAATCAGCCCCAGCATTTT. Amino acid sequence: CASSLGQTNQPQHF.

This clone showed up many times. This chain joins TRBV29-1 and TRBJ2-7; maybe TRBD2 (6 bases). Trimming removed 3 bases at V and 6 bases at J, with 15 bases between. Germline CDR1 reads SQVTM; CDR2 reads ANQGSEA. This CDR3 is 13 amino acids long. Here the CDR3 DNA reads TGCAGCGTTGATAGCGGCAGGGCCTCCGAGCAGTACTTC. It encodes CSVDSGRASEQYF.

This clone was counted between two and nine times. V is TRBV11-2 and J is TRBJ2-1, with 8 bases aligning to TRBD1. Germline values: CDR1 SGHAT, CDR2 FQNNGV. The CDR3 consists of 15 residues. V lost 3 bases to trimming and J lost 0 bases; unmatched junction nucleotides: 1. The CDR3 nucleotides read TGTGCCAGCAGCTTTACAGGGGGCTCCTACAATGAGCAGTTCTTC. It specifies CASSFTGGSYNEQFF.

The chain is built from TRBV30 and TRBJ1-4, with D possibly TRBD1 on 5 matching bases. The CDR3 spans 14 residues. The V gene's germline CDR1 is GTSNPN and CDR2 SVGIG (reference sequence). The V gene lost 7 bases and the J gene lost 4 bases, with 16 bases spanning the gap. The CDR3 reads CAYEGRLINEKLFF. For the CDR3, the DNA is TGTGCCTACGAGGGGAGGCTCATTAATGAAAAACTGTTTTTT.

V usage is TRBV18 and J usage is TRBJ1-1; D possibly corresponds to TRBD1 (6 bases). The CDR3 contains 15 residues. V dropped 6 bases and J dropped 5 bases, with 19 bases sitting between them. Germline CDR1 KGHSH, CDR2 LQKENI. The CDR3 DNA reads as TGTGCCAGCTCCCCAAACCGGGACACTCCTACTGAAGCTTTCTTT. This gives the protein CASSPNRDTPTEAFF. Full variable domain (outside the CDR3, taken from reference TRBV18 and TRBJ1-1): NAGVMQNPRHLVRRRGQEARLRCSPMKGHSHVYWYRQLPEEGLKFMVYLQKENIIDESGMPKERFSAEFPKEGPSILRIQQVVRGDSAAYFCASSPNRDTPTEAFFGQGTRLTVV.

V gene TRBV9 combines with J gene TRBJ2-1, with 9 positions matching TRBD2. Per the germline V gene, CDR1 is SGDLS and CDR2 is YYNGEE. With 0 bases clipped from V and 7 bases from J, the junction kept 8 bases outside the gene matches. CDR3 size: 16 residues. In DNA form, the CDR3 reads TGTGCCAGCAGCGTAGCCCTAGCGGGGTCCACGAATGAGCAGTTCTTC. Translating it yields CASSVALAGSTNEQFF.